The sequence of this T cell receptor (beta chain) was determined in a study of neoadjuvant anti-PD-1 for oral cavity cancer (dated by TCRdb to about 2021). A note on the overall study: Before undergoing curative-intent surgical resection, most patients got three to four biweekly nivolumab doses at 3 mg/kg. Patients who did not progress were given a fourth nivolumab dose at about day 43 and had definitive surgical resection on days 50-56. Patients with complete response, partial response or stable disease by RECIST 1.1 were defined as responders, whereas patients with progression were defined as non-responders. A roughly 33% response rate was observed in the parent correlative cohort, in which over nine patients were included. Results and caveats for the whole study, not just this receptor: TCR analyses included only a few patients per response group, and the authors called for larger cohorts for validation. After neoadjuvant nivolumab, significantly higher T cell clonality (Gini index) was found within PBMCs in non-responders than in responders. A higher pretreatment blood Treg/Th17 ratio correlated with both higher pretreatment blood TCRbeta clonality and lower post-treatment tumor TCRbeta clonality.

For deep sequencing, each PBMC sample was run in six replicates, with libraries mostly built from 400 to 500 ng of input genomic DNA. TCRbeta libraries were prepared with the immunoSEQ hsTCRbeta kit according to the manufacturer's instructions. The finished libraries were brought together in one pool at around 3.1 nM, which was then read using an Illumina NovaSeq 6000 S4 flow cell. As for how the authors treated the data: The immunoSEQ Analyzer was used for raw data preprocessing and quality control. The analysis was restricted to productive rearrangements, with each unique CDR3 amino acid sequence defining a clonotype. Repertoire clonality was estimated as the Gini-Simpson index, which was computed with the R package tcR. Student's t test was used to compare Gini indices, and Pearson correlation was used to assess associations with tumor size change. Here the immuneACCESS table is served through TCRdb, limited to in-frame sequences with V and J called. Missing clones are a known gap in these copies; in checked studies unresolved V genes cover under half, and the rest lacks a known reason. The D gene and trimming were derived from the DNA, and the V and J assignments and clone size from that table. The sample records more than 50,000 clones, around 80% of which are singletons. The ten largest clones capture 2.6% of the sample.

In regard to this clone: Its antigen specificity is not known. No base quality values were provided; no much bigger clone lies one nucleotide off.

V loses 8 bases of germline sequence and J loses 4 bases, and the interval between the two ends is 11 bases. The germline V gene gives CDR1 as MNHNS and CDR2 as SASEGT. The CDR3, cysteine through phenylalanine, is 12 amino acids long. The CDR3 DNA has 36 bases and is translated from base 1. Reading the label with the study, this specimen's time point is: before neoadjuvant nivolumab. Patients were newly diagnosed with stage II-IVA oral cavity squamous cell carcinoma and had received no prior systemic or radiation treatment. The cohort was made up of patients with locally advanced, HPV-negative oral cavity squamous cell carcinoma. No culture maintenance or expansion was done, as the peripheral blood mononuclear cells went straight to analysis. The samples were obtained from a longitudinal correlative study of a single-arm phase II trial testing neoadjuvant nivolumab in oral cavity squamous cell carcinoma. Subject-matched pre- and post-treatment PBMCs and tumors from three responders and three non-responders underwent genomic DNA-based TCRbeta sequencing. Peripheral blood mononuclear cells were collected once before nivolumab treatment and again after treatment, at the time of surgery. The Maxwell RSC DNA from Cells kit was used to extract genomic DNA from PBMCs.

The sequence joins TRBV6-1 to TRBJ2-5; the D gene is perhaps TRBD2, from 5 matching bases. This sequence was found in a person aged 35-79 years with oral cavity squamous cell carcinoma. Sample: PBMCs, taken before nivolumab (anti-PD-1) treatment. The bases are TGTGCCAGCGAAGGAGGAGGAGAGACCCAGTACTTC. Its product reads: CASEGGGETQYF.